These 30 T cell receptor beta chains originate from one sample sequenced in a study of T cells expressing NK-cell markers. Following a re-call of the 5' RACE reads, TCRdb has one entry per CDR3 protein and lacks DNA. This sample's table has about 380,000 distinct CDR3 sequences. Sequencing input: blood T cells: a sorted CD56 or NKG2C T cell subset, CD4+ or CD8+ T cells, or bulk PBMC T cells (not recorded which). Receptor source: a man aged 18-70 years in good health.

V usage is TRBV3-1 and J usage is TRBJ1-5; without DNA, the TCRdb call of TRBD1 cannot be checked. This CDR3 comprises 14 residues. The germline V gene encodes CDR1 LGHDT and CDR2 YNNKEL (reference sequence). The CDR3 reads CASSQRQGGQPQHF.

The V gene is TRBV5-1, the J gene TRBJ1-2; TCRdb picks TRBD1, but there is no DNA to check that call. The germline CDR1 and CDR2 sequences are SGHRS and YFSETQ. This CDR3 comprises 13 residues. CDR3 amino acids: CASSLTTGSGYTF. The full variable domain, completed using reference TRBV5-1 and TRBJ1-2, is KAGVTQTPRYLIKTRGQQVTLSCSPISGHRSVSWYQQTPGQGLQFLFEYFSETQRNKGNFPGRFSGRQFSNSRSEMNVSTLELGDSALYLCASSLTTGSGYTFGSGTRLTVV.

CDR3 sequence: CSATPRPNTGELFF. The V call is TRBV20-1, the J call TRBJ2-2. CDR3 length: 14 amino acids. Per germline, CDR1 DFQATT and CDR2 SNEGSKA (reference sequence).

The chain is built from TRBV19 and TRBJ2-7; with no DNA, the TCRdb D assignment of TRBD1 cannot be verified. The germline CDR1 and CDR2 sequences are LNHDA and SQIVND (reference sequence). The CDR3 contains 14 residues. Here the CDR3 reads CASSNYGTGYEQYF.

This chain joins TRBV5-1 and TRBJ2-7. There are 13 residues in the CDR3. Germline CDR1 reads SGHRS; CDR2 reads YFSETQ. This chain's CDR3 is CASGFGLTYEQYF.

The CDR3 loop is CASTPAGRQEQFF. The chain combines TRBV5-4 with TRBJ2-1; TCRdb's D call, TRBD1, is unchecked because there is no DNA. Germline V lookup: CDR1 SGHNT, CDR2 YYREEE (reference sequence). This CDR3 region has 13 residues. Complete variable domain (other parts from reference TRBV5-4 and TRBJ2-1): ETGVTQSPTHLIKTRGQQVTLRCSSQSGHNTVSWYQQALGQGPQFIFQYYREEENGRGNFPPRFSGLQFPNYSSELNVNALELDDSALYLCASTPAGRQEQFFGPGTRLTVL.

The chain employs TRBV12-3 or TRBV12-4 and TRBJ2-2; absent DNA, TCRdb's TRBD1 call cannot be checked. This CDR3 contains 15 residues. CDR3 sequence: CASNETPRVSGELFF.

The chain links TRBV6-2 or TRBV6-3 to TRBJ2-1; TCRdb indicates TRBD2, and absent DNA this call remains unverified. CDR1 and CDR2 from the germline V gene are MNHEY and SVGEGT. The CDR3 length is 12 residues. The CDR3 reads CASSLLGQRQFF.

The rearrangement joins TRBV20-1 to TRBJ2-7; the TCRdb D gene call, TRBD1, has no DNA to confirm it. This CDR3 region has 12 residues. Germline assignment: CDR1 DFQATT and CDR2 SNEGSKA (reference sequence). The CDR3 loop is CSVRGPTYEQYF.

The rearrangement uses TRBV29-1 and TRBJ1-1. Germline lookup yields CDR1 SQVTM and CDR2 ANQGSEA. This CDR3 is built from 13 residues. This CDR3 is CSVVPRRGTEAFF.

This chain links TRBV6-5 with TRBJ1-2; the D call from TCRdb, TRBD1, cannot be confirmed without DNA. Germline V gene lookup returns CDR1 MNHEY and CDR2 SVGAGI. The CDR3 sequence is 15 residues long. The CDR3 spells CASSLLWGEPYGYTF.

The chain links TRBV20-1 to TRBJ2-5; checking the TCRdb D call of TRBD2 is not possible without DNA. The CDR3 sequence is 14 residues long. Germline V gene lookup returns CDR1 DFQATT and CDR2 SNEGSKA (reference sequence). The chain's CDR3 is CSVGPAGGQETQYF.

CDR3 residues: CASSDLLAGTQYF. This rearrangement joins TRBV6-1 to TRBJ2-5; with no DNA, the TCRdb D assignment of TRBD2 cannot be verified. Per the germline V gene, CDR1 is MNHNS and CDR2 is SASEGT. The CDR3 runs to 13 residues.

The genes are TRBV2 and TRBJ2-1; TCRdb's assignment of TRBD2 cannot be checked, as there is no DNA. CDR3 size: 14 residues. The germline gives CDR1 SNHLY, CDR2 FYNNEI. The CDR3 sequence: CAIEGLGDSNEQFF.

The chain links TRBV7-2 to TRBJ1-2; TCRdb selects TRBD1, and the lack of DNA leaves this call unchecked. The CDR3 runs 12 residues. Germline loops: CDR1 SGHTA, CDR2 FQGNSA. The chain's CDR3 is CASSLVAVELTF. The full variable domain, its missing parts supplied by reference TRBV7-2 and TRBJ1-2, is GAGVSQSPSNKVTEKGKDVELRCDPISGHTALYWYRQSLGQGLEFLIYFQGNSAPDKSGLPSDRFSAERTGGSVSTLTIQRTQQEDSAVYLCASSLVAVELTFGSGTRLTVV.

CDR3 region: CASALWTARDSPLHF. V and J are TRBV5-1 and TRBJ1-6; lacking DNA, the TRBD1 call made by TCRdb goes unchecked. Germline loops: CDR1 SGHRS, CDR2 YFSETQ. The CDR3 is 15 amino acids.

This chain links TRBV4-1 with TRBJ2-7; lacking DNA, the TRBD1 call made by TCRdb goes unchecked. Germline V gene data show CDR1 as MGHRA and CDR2 as YSYEKL. CDR3 length equals 14 residues. CDR3: CASSQDTRLSEQYF.

The CDR3 region is CASSRTGTSAGGELFF. The J gene is TRBJ2-2, the V gene TRBV3-1; no DNA is available, so the TRBD2 call from TCRdb remains unchecked. CDR1 is LGHDT and CDR2 is YNNKEL in the germline V gene (reference sequence). The CDR3 is 16 amino acids.

This chain uses TRBV19 with TRBJ2-7. Per the germline V gene, CDR1 is LNHDA and CDR2 is SQIVND (reference sequence). The CDR3 loop spans 17 amino acids. The CDR3 reads CASNPGSGQRDTYEQYF.

This chain links TRBV4-2 with TRBJ2-3. The CDR3 covers 13 residues. Germline-derived CDR1 and CDR2 are LGHNA and YNFKEQ. CDR3 region: CASSQRLGDTQYF.

The CDR3 loop reads CASSYSDSANGYTF. The chain joins TRBV6-5 to TRBJ1-2; the D call from TCRdb, TRBD1, cannot be confirmed without DNA. CDR3 length: 14 amino acids. The germline V gene has CDR1 MNHEY and CDR2 SVGAGI.

This chain links TRBV27 with TRBJ2-2. Per the germline V gene, CDR1 is MNHEY and CDR2 is SMNVEV (reference sequence). The length of the CDR3 is 17 residues. This CDR3 reads CASSLSSHFEAAGELFF.

The V and J genes are TRBV6-4 and TRBJ2-1; TCRdb picks TRBD1, but there is no DNA to check that call. The CDR3 spans 16 residues. The V gene's germline CDR1 is MRHNA and CDR2 SNTAGT. CDR3 region: CASSQTGTGIWNEQFF.

This chain links TRBV20-1 with TRBJ1-6; the TCRdb D gene call, TRBD1, has no DNA to confirm it. The CDR3 is 12 amino acids. The germline CDR1 and CDR2 sequences are DFQATT and SNEGSKA (reference sequence). The CDR3 here is CSVLGPNSPLHF.

The chain employs TRBV18 and TRBJ1-4; TCRdb's assignment of TRBD1 cannot be checked, as there is no DNA. Germline values: CDR1 KGHSH, CDR2 LQKENI. The CDR3 loop spans 16 amino acids. Here the CDR3 reads CASSPSRTVTNEKLFF. Complete variable domain (other parts from reference TRBV18 and TRBJ1-4): NAGVMQNPRHLVRRRGQEARLRCSPMKGHSHVYWYRQLPEEGLKFMVYLQKENIIDESGMPKERFSAEFPKEGPSILRIQQVVRGDSAAYFCASSPSRTVTNEKLFFGSGTQLSVL.

The rearrangement links TRBV18 to TRBJ2-3; TCRdb's assignment of TRBD1 cannot be checked, as there is no DNA. The germline V gene encodes CDR1 KGHSH and CDR2 LQKENI. The CDR3 extends over 21 amino acids. This CDR3 is CASSPLFRDRGPPTRTDTQYF.

V is TRBV5-1 and J is TRBJ2-5; TCRdb indicates TRBD2, and absent DNA this call remains unverified. Germline assignment: CDR1 SGHRS and CDR2 YFSETQ. The CDR3 length is 15 residues. The CDR3 spells CASSLVGGVTEIQYF.

The chain uses TRBV14 and TRBJ2-5. Per the germline V gene, CDR1 is SGHDN and CDR2 is FVKESK. The CDR3 has 15 amino acids. This chain's CDR3 is CASSPEPARRETQYF.

The chain has TRBV29-1 and TRBJ1-1; the TRBD1 assignment by TCRdb is unverifiable without DNA. In germline, CDR1 is SQVTM, CDR2 ANQGSEA. The CDR3 is 13 residues long. The CDR3 protein is CSVEQGYNTEAFF.

The rearrangement joins TRBV9 to TRBJ2-2; no DNA is available, so the TRBD2 call from TCRdb remains unchecked. The germline CDR1 and CDR2 sequences are SGDLS and YYNGEE. The CDR3 covers 19 residues. CDR3 residues: CASSVATLAGDPSDGELFF.